Each of the 19 T cell receptor beta chains below was sequenced from the same sample in a study of blood T cell repertoires in COVID-19. The table came from immunoSEQ multiplex PCR; TCRdb's copy has only in-frame clones and leaves some out. The repertoire holds fewer than 200,000 clones, with about 87% as singletons. Sequenced input: peripheral blood. These receptors all stem from a man aged 55 to 70 with acute or convalescent COVID-19.

The chain employs TRBV29-1 and TRBJ2-5; the D gene is possibly TRBD1 (5 bases). This CDR3 is 13 amino acids long. Germline V lookup: CDR1 SQVTM, CDR2 ANQGSEA. The V gene lost 6 bases and the J gene lost 5 bases, with 16 bases spanning the gap. The CDR3 DNA sequence: TGCAGCGTCGAAAGGGGATCCGGGGAGACCCAGTACTTC. Its translation: CSVERGSGETQYF.

The rearrangement joins TRBV12-3 or TRBV12-4 to TRBJ1-1, with D possibly matching TRBD1 (5 bases). Trimming took off 1 base at V and 7 bases at J, with 10 bases between the two ends. This CDR3 spans 13 amino acids. The CDR3 loop reads CASSLEGKIEAFF. In DNA form, the CDR3 reads TGTGCCAGCAGTTTAGAGGGGAAAATTGAAGCTTTCTTT.

V usage is TRBV18 and J usage is TRBJ1-1; D is possibly TRBD1 (6 bases). The germline CDR1 and CDR2 sequences are KGHSH and LQKENI. The CDR3 is 13 amino acids. Trimming took 5 bases from V and 0 from J, leaving 7 bases between them. The DNA for the CDR3 is TGTGCCAGCTCAGAGGGGGTGAACACTGAAGCTTTCTTT. This codes for CASSEGVNTEAFF.

The chain joins TRBV5-1 to TRBJ1-3; maybe TRBD1 (6 bases). The CDR3 has 16 amino acids. In germline, CDR1 is SGHRS, CDR2 YFSETQ. V was pared by 6 bases and J by 2 bases, with 18 bases between. In DNA, the CDR3 is TGCGCCAGCACCCGCTATGGGGGGGCACCTGGAAACACCATATATTTT. Amino acid sequence: CASTRYGGAPGNTIYF.

This chain connects TRBV28 to TRBJ2-5; 9 bases are a match to TRBD2. The germline gives CDR1 MDHEN, CDR2 SYDVKM. The CDR3 runs to 14 residues. J lost 3 bases, V lost 6 bases, and 5 bases had no gene match. CDR3 in amino acids: CASRRGGVKETQYF. The CDR3 bases are TGTGCCAGCAGACGCGGGGGGGTTAAAGAGACCCAGTACTTC.

CDR3 nucleotides: TGTGCCTGGAGACGGACAGGGTGGGAAACTGAAGCTTTCTTT. Its protein product is CAWRRTGWETEAFF. The gene calls are TRBV30 and TRBJ1-1, with 8 positions matching TRBD1. The ends lost 3 bases at V and 5 bases at J; junction bases unmatched: 8. Germline CDR1 GTSNPN, CDR2 SVGIG (reference sequence). This CDR3 is built from 14 residues.

V usage is TRBV5-1 and J usage is TRBJ1-3; a possible D gene is TRBD1 (6 bases). Trimming stripped 4 bases from V and 0 bases from J, with 11 bases between. CDR1 and CDR2 from the germline V gene are SGHRS and YFSETQ. CDR3 size: 15 residues. The DNA of the CDR3 is TGCGCCAGCAGCGTGTCAGGGGACTCTGGAAACACCATATATTTT. As protein: CASSVSGDSGNTIYF.

The chain uses TRBV11-2 and TRBJ2-7, with 7 bases matching TRBD2. The CDR3 is made up of 15 amino acids. Unmatched junction bases numbered 8, after V lost 4 bases and J lost 2 bases. Germline loops: CDR1 SGHAT, CDR2 FQNNGV. The CDR3 region is CASSSGLETAYEQYV. The CDR3 nucleotides are TGTGCCAGCAGCTCCGGACTAGAGACAGCCTACGAGCAGTACGTC.

J is TRBJ1-6 and V is TRBV11-2; tentative D call: TRBD1 (5 bases). CDR3 length equals 14 residues. V dropped 1 base and J dropped 8 bases, with 9 bases sitting between them. Looked up from germline, CDR1 is SGHAT and CDR2 is FQNNGV. CDR3 in amino acids: CASSLVGGDSPLHF. In DNA form, the CDR3 reads TGTGCCAGCAGCTTAGTGGGGGGGGATTCACCCCTCCACTTT. Filled out from reference TRBV11-2 and TRBJ1-6, the complete variable domain reads EAGVAQSPRYKIIEKRQSVAFWCNPISGHATLYWYQQILGQGPKLLIQFQNNGVVDDSQLPKDRFSAERLKGVDSTLKIQPAKLEDSAVYLCASSLVGGDSPLHFGNGTRLTVT.

This rearrangement joins TRBV7-8 to TRBJ2-5, with D perhaps TRBD1 (6 bases). V gave up 3 bases and J gave up 3 bases, with 17 bases separating them. CDR1 is SGHVS, CDR2 FQNEAQ, per germline. The CDR3 sequence is 16 residues long. Here the CDR3 DNA reads TGTGCCAGCAGCTTCAGGACAGAAGGGGTGAAAGAGACCCAGTACTTC. Amino acids: CASSFRTEGVKETQYF.

The genes are TRBV7-3 and TRBJ2-5, with unresolved D. Germline values: CDR1 SGHTA, CDR2 FQGTGA. V shed 3 bases and J shed 1 base, with 6 bases lying between them. The CDR3 runs to 13 residues. CDR3 region: CASSLGSQETQYF. Here the CDR3 DNA reads TGTGCCAGCAGCTTGGGCAGCCAAGAGACCCAGTACTTC.

The V gene is TRBV6-5, the J gene TRBJ1-1; unclear D gene. Germline lookup yields CDR1 MNHEY and CDR2 SVGAGI. The CDR3 spans 14 residues. V lost 4 bases to trimming and J lost 3 bases, with 12 bases between them. DNA of the CDR3: TGTGCCAGCAGTTCGTCTGGAGCGGACACTGAAGCTTTCTTT. This gives the protein CASSSSGADTEAFF.

There are a few counts of this clone. This sequence joins TRBV11-2 and TRBJ1-1, with unresolved D. The CDR3 totals 12 residues. From germline, CDR1 is SGHAT and CDR2 FQNNGV. V shed 10 bases and J shed 5 bases, with 14 bases lying between them. The CDR3 region has the DNA TGTGCCACGCGACGAGGAGGGACTGAAGCTTTCTTT. Its translation is CATRRGGTEAFF.

The chain carries TRBV7-2 and TRBJ1-2; maybe TRBD1 (6 bases). Germline-derived CDR1 and CDR2 are SGHTA and FQGNSA. The V and J ends lost 0 bases and 8 bases respectively, with 19 bases between them. CDR3 size: 16 residues. The CDR3, as DNA: TGTGCCAGCAGCTTAGCGGTACAGGGTGGTCGGTCGGGCTACACCTTC. As protein: CASSLAVQGGRSGYTF. The full variable domain, its missing parts supplied by reference TRBV7-2 and TRBJ1-2, is GAGVSQSPSNKVTEKGKDVELRCDPISGHTALYWYRQSLGQGLEFLIYFQGNSAPDKSGLPSDRFSAERTGGSVSTLTIQRTQQEDSAVYLCASSLAVQGGRSGYTFGSGTRLTVV.

The V call is TRBV9, the J call TRBJ1-2; no clear D. Looked up from germline, CDR1 is SGDLS and CDR2 is YYNGEE. V gave up 2 bases and J gave up 0 bases, with 20 bases separating them. The CDR3 is 18 residues long. In DNA, the CDR3 is TGTGCCAGCAGCGTCCCTGACATTCATGACGAGCCTAACTATGGCTACACCTTC. Residues: CASSVPDIHDEPNYGYTF. The whole variable domain, remainder taken from reference TRBV9 and TRBJ1-2, is DSGVTQTPKHLITATGQRVTLRCSPRSGDLSVYWYQQSLDQGLQFLIQYYNGEERAKGNILERFSAQQFPDLHSELNLSSLELGDSALYFCASSVPDIHDEPNYGYTFGSGTRLTVV.

V and J are TRBV4-2 and TRBJ2-3, with 7 bases lining up with TRBD2. The CDR3 runs to 18 residues. Trimming cost V 0 bases and J 2 bases; bases outside gene matches: 11. Per the germline V gene, CDR1 is LGHNA and CDR2 is YNFKEQ. CDR3 loop: CASSQDPGSGGVTDTQYF. CDR3 nucleotide sequence: TGTGCCAGCAGCCAAGATCCTGGCTCTGGGGGGGTCACAGATACGCAGTATTTT.

V gene TRBV6-5 combines with J gene TRBJ1-5; 7 bases match TRBD1. Germline V CDR1 and CDR2: MNHEY, SVGAGI. V gave up 0 bases and J gave up 6 bases; unmatched junction bases: 5. The CDR3 runs 15 residues. CDR3 DNA sequence: TGTGCCAGCAGTTACTCGTTCAGGGGGTCTCAGCCCCAGCATTTT. It is translated as CASSYSFRGSQPQHF.

The chain employs TRBV5-8 and TRBJ1-4, with 9 bases matching TRBD1. The CDR3 is made up of 13 amino acids. Unmatched junction bases numbered 12, after V lost 7 bases and J lost 14 bases. Germline CDR1 and CDR2: SGHTS and YDEGEE. The CDR3 region has the DNA TGTGCCAGCTCTCGGACAGGGGCGAGGGATCTGTTTTTT. As protein: CASSRTGARDLFF.

V gene TRBV3-1 (or the pseudogene TRBV3-2) combines with J gene TRBJ1-4; the D is unclear. There are 15 residues in the CDR3. The germline gives CDR1 LGHDT, CDR2 YNNKEL (reference sequence). V was shortened by 1 base and J by 5 bases, with 11 bases between the two germline ends. CDR3 sequence: CASSQVADYNEKLFF. CDR3 DNA sequence: TGTGCCAGCAGCCAAGTCGCCGACTACAATGAAAAACTGTTTTTT.